The 15 T cell receptor beta chains reported below all come from one sample, sequenced in a study of regulatory T cells in long-lasting Graves disease. iRepertoire HTBI primers and Arm-PCR of CDR3 regions built TCR beta libraries. A single record per CDR3 protein comes from TCRdb applying MiXCR to the multiplex PCR reads. The table lists 360,000 or so distinct CDR3 sequences, 23% of them singletons, with 28% in the top ten. As to time point: persistent/refractory GD, antithyroid drugs over 5 years with positive TRAb. RNA from PBMCs was the source of the TCR library. Sequenced here: peripheral blood mononuclear cells (PBMCs), sampled when the disease was refractory, from a patient treated with antithyroid drugs. These receptors came from a woman between 35 and 50 years old with Graves disease.

As to this clonotype: The germline gene is not matched at one end of the junction; a read error may be the cause. CDR3 protein: CSATGQAYNSPLHF. CDR3 in DNA: TGCAGTGCTACCGGACAGGCCTACAATTCACCCCTCCACTTT. This chain links TRBV20-1 with TRBJ1-6, with 7 positions matching TRBD1. Germline lookup yields CDR1 DFQATT and CDR2 SNEGSKA (reference sequence). CDR3 length: 14 amino acids.

This clonotype has a handful of counts. The chain links TRBV7-9 to TRBJ1-6; D is unclear. Germline V gives CDR1 SEHNR, CDR2 FQNEAQ (reference sequence). The CDR3 is made up of 14 amino acids. V lost 1 base to trimming and J lost 7 bases, with 8 bases between them. The DNA of the CDR3 is TGTGCCAGCAGCTTAGGACCTTCCAATTCACCCCTCCACTTT. Its translation: CASSLGPSNSPLHF.

Of note for this clonotype: This may be a read error, as it is one base from a much larger clone. The chain links TRBV6-1 to TRBJ2-7; possible D gene TRBD2, 5 bases. The CDR3 length is 12 residues. CDR1 is MNHNS, CDR2 SASEGT, per germline. V was trimmed by 6 bases and J by 3 bases, leaving 9 bases between them. Written as DNA, the CDR3 is TGTGCCAGCAGCCACGGGGACTACGAGCAGTACTTC. Translation gives CASSHGDYEQYF.

The rearrangement links TRBV15 to TRBJ2-7, with D possibly being TRBD2 (6 bases). The CDR3 is 12 residues long. From germline, CDR1 is LNHNV and CDR2 YYDKDF (reference sequence). The V end lost 6 bases, the J end lost 5 bases, and 11 bases lay between the germline ends. The CDR3 nucleotides read TGTGCCACCAGTGGAGGCGGGGACGAGCAGTACTTC. Translated: CATSGGGDEQYF.

This clonotype has a count of ten or more. The V gene is TRBV28, the J gene TRBJ1-2; D is undetermined. The V end was cut by 5 bases, the J end by 4 bases, with 8 bases between. Germline assignment: CDR1 MDHEN and CDR2 SYDVKM. CDR3 length: 12 amino acids. CDR3 in amino acids: CASSPRLYGYTF. The DNA for the CDR3 is TGTGCCAGCAGTCCCCGCCTCTATGGCTACACCTTC.

Concerning this clonotype itself: At one of its ends the junction is not consistent with the germline gene, which may arise from a read error. The V gene is TRBV19, the J gene TRBJ1-1; TRBD1 matches 7 bases. CDR1 is LNHDA and CDR2 is SQIVND in the germline V gene (reference sequence). The CDR3 is 13 amino acids. The CDR3 here is CAGRPQGIGEAFF. DNA for the CDR3: TGTGCCGGTAGACCACAGGGGATTGGGGAAGCTTTCTTT.

The sample holds many counts of this clonotype. This CDR3 reads CASSYQRDSYEQYF. The CDR3 DNA is TGTGCCAGCAGTTACCAGCGGGATAGTTACGAGCAGTACTTC. The chain couples TRBV6-5 to TRBJ2-7; 7 bases align to TRBD2. V shed 2 bases, J shed 4 bases, and the junction held 5 bases outside the gene matches. The germline V gene has CDR1 MNHEY and CDR2 SVGAGI. CDR3 length equals 14 residues.

This clonotype occurred many times. The gene calls are TRBV11-2 and TRBJ2-5; no reliable D call. V gave up 2 bases and J gave up 5 bases, with 6 bases separating them. Germline assignment: CDR1 SGHAT and CDR2 FQNNGV. The CDR3 extends over 12 amino acids. CDR3 protein: CASSLNRETQYF. CDR3 DNA sequence: TGTGCCAGCAGCTTAAACCGGGAGACCCAGTACTTC.

This clonotype occurred many times. The chain employs TRBV6-1 and TRBJ1-5; perhaps TRBD1 as D (5 bases). V was cut by 11 bases and J by 0 bases, with 14 bases left in between. CDR1 and CDR2 from the germline V gene are MNHNS and SASEGT. The CDR3 is made up of 14 amino acids. The CDR3 loop reads CASGPIPSNQPQHF. The CDR3, as DNA: TGTGCCTCGGGACCCATACCTAGCAATCAGCCCCAGCATTTT.

The table lists this clonotype with many counts. A junction boundary mismatches the germline segment, possibly from a read error. The gene calls are TRBV19 and TRBJ2-7, with 11 bases matching TRBD2. There are 15 residues in the CDR3. Germline loops: CDR1 LNHDA, CDR2 SQIVND (reference sequence). The DNA for the CDR3 is TGCGCCAGCAGTACCGGGACTAGCGGAACCTACGAGCAGTACTTC. Amino acids: CASSTGTSGTYEQYF. Complete variable domain (other parts from reference TRBV19 and TRBJ2-7): DGGITQSPKYLFRKEGQNVTLSCEQNLNHDAMYWYRQDPGQGLRLIYYSQIVNDFQKGDIAEGYSVSREKKESFPLTVTSAQKNPTAFYLCASSTGTSGTYEQYFGPGTRLTVT.

This clonotype was seen many times. The chain joins TRBV24-1 to TRBJ2-5; the match to TRBD1 covers 7 bases. The V gene end was trimmed by 3 bases and the J gene end by 3 bases; junction bases not matched to a gene: 9. Germline loops: CDR1 KGHDR, CDR2 SFDVKD. CDR3 length equals 16 residues. CDR3 in DNA: TGTGCCACCAGTGATCCCTCCGGGACAGCCAAAGAGACCCAGTACTTC. It yields the protein CATSDPSGTAKETQYF.

About this clonotype: A much bigger clone sits one base away, suggesting this may be a read error. Given the absence of the conserved phenylalanine or tryptophan at the CDR3 end, a read error is likely. V is TRBV12-3 or TRBV12-4 and J is TRBJ1-1, with unresolved D. The V and J ends lost 3 bases and 3 bases respectively, with 11 bases between them. The CDR3 length is 14 residues. CDR3 region: CASSFGRWDTEAFS. The CDR3 DNA sequence: TGTGCCAGCAGTTTCGGACGGTGGGACACTGAAGCTTTCTCT.

CDR3 sequence (DNA): TGTGCCAGCAGCCTTATGGGACAGTATAATGAAAAACTGTTTTTT. Amino acids: CASSLMGQYNEKLFF. The chain joins TRBV7-2 to TRBJ1-4; 7 bases match TRBD1. The CDR3 has 15 residues. V was clipped by 5 bases and J by 4 bases; unmatched bases: 7. Germline CDR1 reads SGHTA; CDR2 reads FQGNSA.

This chain links TRBV5-5 with TRBJ2-2, with a possible D match to TRBD1 (6 bases). The ends were cut back, 4 bases at V and 0 bases at J, with 13 bases in the middle. The CDR3 is made up of 16 amino acids. CDR1 SGHKS and CDR2 YYEKEE come from the germline V gene (reference sequence). DNA for the CDR3: TGTGCCAGCAGCGCTGGACAGCCGACGAACACCGGGGAGCTGTTTTTT. Protein product: CASSAGQPTNTGELFF. Variable domain in full (rest from reference TRBV5-5 and TRBJ2-2): DAGVTQSPTHLIKTRGQQVTLRCSPISGHKSVSWYQQVLGQGPQFIFQYYEKEERGRGNFPDRFSARQFPNYSSELNVNALLLGDSALYLCASSAGQPTNTGELFFGEGSRLTVL.

This clonotype was found a few times. This chain uses TRBV7-2 with TRBJ1-3, with 7 bases aligning to TRBD1. V lost 1 base and J lost 0; bases outside the gene matches: 0. Germline V gene data show CDR1 as SGHTA and CDR2 as FQGNSA. This CDR3 comprises 15 residues. Here the CDR3 reads CASSLGTGSGNTIYF. CDR3 nucleotides: TGTGCCAGCAGCTTAGGGACAGGCTCTGGAAACACCATATATTTT.